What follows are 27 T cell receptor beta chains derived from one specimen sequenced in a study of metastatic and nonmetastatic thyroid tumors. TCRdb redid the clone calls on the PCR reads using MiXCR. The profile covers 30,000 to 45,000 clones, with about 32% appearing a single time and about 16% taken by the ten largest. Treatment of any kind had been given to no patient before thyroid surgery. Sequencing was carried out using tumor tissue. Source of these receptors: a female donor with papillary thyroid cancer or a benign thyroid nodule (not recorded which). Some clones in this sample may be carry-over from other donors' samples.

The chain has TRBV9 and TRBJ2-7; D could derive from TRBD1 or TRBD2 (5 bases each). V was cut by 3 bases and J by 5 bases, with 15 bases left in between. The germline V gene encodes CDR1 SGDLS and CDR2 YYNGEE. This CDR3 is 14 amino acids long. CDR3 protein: CASSEGTRANEQYF. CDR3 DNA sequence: TGTGCCAGCAGCGAAGGGACGAGGGCCAACGAGCAGTACTTC.

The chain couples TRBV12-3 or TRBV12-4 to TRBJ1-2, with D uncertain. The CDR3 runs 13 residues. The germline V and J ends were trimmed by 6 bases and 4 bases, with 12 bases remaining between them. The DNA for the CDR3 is TGTGCCAGCAGCCTGGTACAGTTCTATGGCTACACCTTC. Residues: CASSLVQFYGYTF.

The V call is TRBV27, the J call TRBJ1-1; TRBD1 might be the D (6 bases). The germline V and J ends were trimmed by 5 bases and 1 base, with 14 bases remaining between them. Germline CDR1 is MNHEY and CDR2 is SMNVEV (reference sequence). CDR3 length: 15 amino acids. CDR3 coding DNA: TGTGCCAGCAGTATCCGACAGGCCCCGAACACTGAAGCTTTCTTT. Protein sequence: CASSIRQAPNTEAFF.

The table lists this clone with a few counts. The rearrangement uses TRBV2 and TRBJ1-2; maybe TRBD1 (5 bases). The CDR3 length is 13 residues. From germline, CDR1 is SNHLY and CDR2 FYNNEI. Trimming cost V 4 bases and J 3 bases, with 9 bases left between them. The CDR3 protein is CASSGGEHYGYTF. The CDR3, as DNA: TGTGCCAGCAGTGGGGGGGAGCACTATGGCTACACCTTC.

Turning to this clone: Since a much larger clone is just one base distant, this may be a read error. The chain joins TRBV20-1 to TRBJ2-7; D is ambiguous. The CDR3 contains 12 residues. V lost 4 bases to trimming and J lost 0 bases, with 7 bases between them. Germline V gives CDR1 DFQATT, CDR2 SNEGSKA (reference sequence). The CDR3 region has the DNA TGCAGTGCTATCCCAGCCTCCTACGAGCAGTACTTC. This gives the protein CSAIPASYEQYF.

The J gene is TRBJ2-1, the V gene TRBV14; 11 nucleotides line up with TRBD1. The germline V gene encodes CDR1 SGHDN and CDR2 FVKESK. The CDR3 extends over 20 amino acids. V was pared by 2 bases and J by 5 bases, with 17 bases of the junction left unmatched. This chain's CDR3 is CASSQRPGTGGDWNDNEQFF. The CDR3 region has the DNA TGTGCCAGCAGCCAACGTCCCGGGACAGGGGGAGATTGGAACGACAATGAGCAGTTCTTC. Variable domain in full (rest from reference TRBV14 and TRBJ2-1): EAGVTQFPSHSVIEKGQTVTLRCDPISGHDNLYWYRRVMGKEIKFLLHFVKESKQDESGMPNNRFLAERTGGTYSTLKVQPAELEDSGVYFCASSQRPGTGGDWNDNEQFFGPGTRLTVL.

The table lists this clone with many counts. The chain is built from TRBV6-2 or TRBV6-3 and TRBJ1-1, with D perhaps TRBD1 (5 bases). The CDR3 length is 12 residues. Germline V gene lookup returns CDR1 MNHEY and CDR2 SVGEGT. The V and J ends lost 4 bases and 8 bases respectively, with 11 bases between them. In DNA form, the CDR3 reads TGTGCCAGCAGTTTTACAGGCCAGGAAGCTTTCTTT. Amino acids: CASSFTGQEAFF.

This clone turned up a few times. The CDR3 is CASSSGVQSSYEQYF. The CDR3 region has the DNA TGTGCCAGCAGCTCCGGAGTTCAAAGCTCCTACGAGCAGTACTTC. The chain links TRBV28 to TRBJ2-7; D is uncertain. Germline CDR1 is MDHEN and CDR2 is SYDVKM. The CDR3 spans 15 residues. The V end lost 6 bases, the J end lost 0 bases, and 15 bases lay between the germline ends.

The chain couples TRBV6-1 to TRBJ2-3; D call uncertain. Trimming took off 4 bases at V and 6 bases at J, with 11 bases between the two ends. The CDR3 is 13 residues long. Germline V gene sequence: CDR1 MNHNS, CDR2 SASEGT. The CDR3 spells CASSGTVRDTQYF. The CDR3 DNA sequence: TGTGCCAGCAGTGGGACGGTTCGGGATACGCAGTATTTT.

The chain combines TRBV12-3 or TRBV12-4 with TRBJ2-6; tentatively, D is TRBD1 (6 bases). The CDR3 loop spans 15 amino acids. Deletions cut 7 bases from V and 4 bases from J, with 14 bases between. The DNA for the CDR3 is TGTGCCAGCACCATAAGGGGGACCGGGGCCAACGTCCTGACTTTC. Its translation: CASTIRGTGANVLTF.

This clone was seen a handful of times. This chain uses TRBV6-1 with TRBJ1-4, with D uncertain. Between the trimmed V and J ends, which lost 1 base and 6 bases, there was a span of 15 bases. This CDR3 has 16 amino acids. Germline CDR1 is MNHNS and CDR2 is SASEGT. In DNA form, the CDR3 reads TGTGCCAGCAGTGAAGTGAAGGGATGGGGTGATGAAAAACTGTTTTTT. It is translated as CASSEVKGWGDEKLFF.

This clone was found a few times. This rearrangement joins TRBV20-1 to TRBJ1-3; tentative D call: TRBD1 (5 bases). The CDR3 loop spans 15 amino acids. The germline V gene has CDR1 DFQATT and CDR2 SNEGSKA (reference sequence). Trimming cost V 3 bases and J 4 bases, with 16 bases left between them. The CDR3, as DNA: TGCAGTGCTAGGGAGTTCGGTGGGGACGGAAACACCATATATTTT. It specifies CSAREFGGDGNTIYF.

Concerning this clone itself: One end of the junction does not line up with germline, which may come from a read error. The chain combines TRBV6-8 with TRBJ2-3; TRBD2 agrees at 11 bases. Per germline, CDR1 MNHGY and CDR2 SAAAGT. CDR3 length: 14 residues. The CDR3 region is CASCSGRGADTQYF. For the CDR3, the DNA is TGCGCCAGTTGTAGCGGGAGGGGGGCAGATACGCAGTATTTT.

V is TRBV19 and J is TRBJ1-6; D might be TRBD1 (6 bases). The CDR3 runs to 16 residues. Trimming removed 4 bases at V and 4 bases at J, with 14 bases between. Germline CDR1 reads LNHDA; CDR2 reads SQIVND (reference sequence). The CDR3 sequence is CASSKGQLIYNSPLHF. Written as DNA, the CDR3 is TGTGCCAGTAGTAAAGGACAGTTAATTTATAATTCACCCCTCCACTTT.

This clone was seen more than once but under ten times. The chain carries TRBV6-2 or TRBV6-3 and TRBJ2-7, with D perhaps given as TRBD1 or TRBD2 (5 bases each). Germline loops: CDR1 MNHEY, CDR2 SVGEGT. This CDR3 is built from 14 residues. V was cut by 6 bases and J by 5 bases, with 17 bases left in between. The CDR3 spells CASSHRDPRDEQYF. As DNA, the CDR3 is TGTGCCAGCAGCCACCGGGACCCCAGGGACGAGCAGTACTTC.

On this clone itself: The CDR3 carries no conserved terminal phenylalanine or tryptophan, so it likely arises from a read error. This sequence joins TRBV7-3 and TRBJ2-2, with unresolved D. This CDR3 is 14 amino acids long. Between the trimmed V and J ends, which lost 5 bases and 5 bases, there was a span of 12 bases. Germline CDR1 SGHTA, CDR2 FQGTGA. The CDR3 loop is CASSPQAGTGELFS. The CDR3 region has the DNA TGTGCCAGCAGCCCCCAAGCAGGAACCGGGGAGCTGTTTTCT.

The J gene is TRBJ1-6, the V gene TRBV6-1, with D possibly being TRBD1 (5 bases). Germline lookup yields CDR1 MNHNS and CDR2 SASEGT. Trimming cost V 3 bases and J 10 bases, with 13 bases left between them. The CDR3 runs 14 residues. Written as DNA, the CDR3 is TGTGCCAGCAGTGAGGACATCAGGGAGTCACCCCTCCACTTT. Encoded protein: CASSEDIRESPLHF.

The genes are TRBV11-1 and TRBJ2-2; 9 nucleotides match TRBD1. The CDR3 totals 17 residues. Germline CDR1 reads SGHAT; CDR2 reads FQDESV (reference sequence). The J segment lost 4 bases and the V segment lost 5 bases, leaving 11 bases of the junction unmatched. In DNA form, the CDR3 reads TGTGCCAGCAGCCCGTCGACAGGGGGTTCCGTCACCGGGGAGCTGTTTTTT. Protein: CASSPSTGGSVTGELFF.

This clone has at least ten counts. DNA for the CDR3: TGTGCCAGCAGTTACTTTGGGTGGAAGGACGAGCAGTACTTC. Protein: CASSYFGWKDEQYF. The chain combines TRBV6-2 or TRBV6-3 with TRBJ2-7; D is uncertain. The V gene lost 1 base and the J gene lost 5 bases, with 12 bases spanning the gap. This CDR3 spans 14 amino acids. Germline CDR1 MNHEY, CDR2 SVGEGT.

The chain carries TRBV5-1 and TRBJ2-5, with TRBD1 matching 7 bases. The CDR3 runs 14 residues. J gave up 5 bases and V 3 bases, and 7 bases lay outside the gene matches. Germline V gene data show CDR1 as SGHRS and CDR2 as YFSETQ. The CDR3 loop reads CASSSWDSLETQYF. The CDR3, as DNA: TGCGCCAGCAGCTCATGGGACAGCCTGGAGACCCAGTACTTC.

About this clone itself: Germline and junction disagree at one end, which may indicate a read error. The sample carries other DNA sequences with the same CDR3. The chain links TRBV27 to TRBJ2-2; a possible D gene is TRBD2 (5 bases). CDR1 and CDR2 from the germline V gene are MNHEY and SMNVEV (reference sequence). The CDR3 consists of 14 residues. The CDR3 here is CASKASPNTGELFF. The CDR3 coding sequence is TGCGCCAGCAAGGCTAGCCCGAACACCGGGGAGCTGTTTTTT.

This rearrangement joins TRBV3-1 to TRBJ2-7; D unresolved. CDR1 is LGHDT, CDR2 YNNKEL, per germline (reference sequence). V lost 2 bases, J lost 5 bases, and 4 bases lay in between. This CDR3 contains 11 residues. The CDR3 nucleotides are TGTGCCAGCAGCCAATCCAACGAGCAGTACTTC. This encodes CASSQSNEQYF.

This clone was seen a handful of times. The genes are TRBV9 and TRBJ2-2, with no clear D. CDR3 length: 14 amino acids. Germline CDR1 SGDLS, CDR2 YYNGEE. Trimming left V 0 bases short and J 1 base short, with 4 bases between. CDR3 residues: CASSVAGNTGELFF. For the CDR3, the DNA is TGTGCCAGCAGCGTAGCCGGGAACACCGGGGAGCTGTTTTTT.

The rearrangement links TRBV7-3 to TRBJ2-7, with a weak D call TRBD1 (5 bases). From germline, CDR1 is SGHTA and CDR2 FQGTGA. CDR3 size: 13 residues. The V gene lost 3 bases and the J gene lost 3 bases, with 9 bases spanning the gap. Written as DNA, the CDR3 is TGTGCCAGCAGCTTGGGCAGGGACTACGAGCAGTACTTC. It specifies CASSLGRDYEQYF.

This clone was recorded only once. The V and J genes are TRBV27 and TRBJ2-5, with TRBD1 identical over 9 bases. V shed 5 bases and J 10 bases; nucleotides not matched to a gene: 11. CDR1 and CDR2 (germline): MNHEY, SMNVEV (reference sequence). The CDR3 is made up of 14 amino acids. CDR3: CASSPDRGSRGQYF. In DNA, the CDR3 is TGTGCCAGCAGTCCGGACAGGGGAAGTAGGGGCCAGTACTTC.

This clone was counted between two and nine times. CDR3 amino acids: CSVLGGVGRSGYTF. The CDR3 region has the DNA TGCAGCGTCCTCGGAGGGGTGGGGAGGAGCGGCTACACCTTC. This chain uses TRBV29-1 with TRBJ1-2; TRBD1 might be the D (5 bases). Germline V gives CDR1 SQVTM, CDR2 ANQGSEA. Trimming removed 6 bases from V and 8 bases from J, with 22 bases in between. CDR3 size: 14 residues.

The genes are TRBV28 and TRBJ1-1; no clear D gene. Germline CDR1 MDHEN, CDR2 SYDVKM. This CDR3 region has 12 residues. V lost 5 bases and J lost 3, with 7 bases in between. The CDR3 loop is CASSASHTEAFF. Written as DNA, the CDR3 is TGTGCCAGCAGTGCCTCCCACACTGAAGCTTTCTTT.